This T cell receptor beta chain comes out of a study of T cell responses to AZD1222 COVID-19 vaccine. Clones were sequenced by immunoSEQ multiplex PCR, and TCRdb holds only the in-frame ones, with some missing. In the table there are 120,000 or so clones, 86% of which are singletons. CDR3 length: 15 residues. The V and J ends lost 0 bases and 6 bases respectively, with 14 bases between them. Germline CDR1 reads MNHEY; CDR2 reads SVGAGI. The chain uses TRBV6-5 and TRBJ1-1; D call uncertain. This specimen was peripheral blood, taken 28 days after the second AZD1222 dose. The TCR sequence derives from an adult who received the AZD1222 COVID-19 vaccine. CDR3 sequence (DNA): TGTGCCAGCAGTTACTCGACGTTTCTTAGGGCTGAAGCTTTCTTT. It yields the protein CASSYSTFLRAEAFF.